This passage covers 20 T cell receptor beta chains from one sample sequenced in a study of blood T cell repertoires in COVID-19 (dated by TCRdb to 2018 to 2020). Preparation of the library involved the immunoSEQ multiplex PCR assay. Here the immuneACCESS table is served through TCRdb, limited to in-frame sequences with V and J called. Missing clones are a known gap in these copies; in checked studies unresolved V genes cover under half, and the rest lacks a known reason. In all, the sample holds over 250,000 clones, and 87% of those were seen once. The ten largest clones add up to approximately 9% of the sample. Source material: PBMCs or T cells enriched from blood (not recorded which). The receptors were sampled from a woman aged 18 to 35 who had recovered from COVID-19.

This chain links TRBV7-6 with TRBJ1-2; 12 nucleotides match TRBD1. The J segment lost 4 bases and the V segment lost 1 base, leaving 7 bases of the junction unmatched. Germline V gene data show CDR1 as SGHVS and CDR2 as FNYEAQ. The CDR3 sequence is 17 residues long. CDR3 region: CASSLEVGQGASYGYTF. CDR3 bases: TGTGCCAGCAGCTTAGAGGTGGGACAGGGGGCAAGCTATGGCTACACCTTC.

As DNA, the CDR3 is TGTGCCAGCAGCTCGGGACAGGGGAGAGAAAAACTGTTTTTT. Protein sequence: CASSSGQGREKLFF. The chain has TRBV11-2 and TRBJ1-4, with TRBD1 matching over 10 bases. V dropped 4 bases and J dropped 8; count of bases not matched to a gene: 4. This CDR3 comprises 14 residues. The germline V gene has CDR1 SGHAT and CDR2 FQNNGV.

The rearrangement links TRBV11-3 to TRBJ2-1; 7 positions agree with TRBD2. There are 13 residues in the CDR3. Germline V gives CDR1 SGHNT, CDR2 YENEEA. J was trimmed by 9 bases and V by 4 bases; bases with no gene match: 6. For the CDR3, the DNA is TGTGCCAGCAGCTGGGGGACTAACGGTGAGCAGTTCTTC. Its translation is CASSWGTNGEQFF. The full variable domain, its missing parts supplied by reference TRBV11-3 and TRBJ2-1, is EAGVVQSPRYKIIEKKQPVAFWCNPISGHNTLYWYLQNLGQGPELLIRYENEEAVDDSQLPKDRFSAERLKGVDSTLKIQPAELGDSAVYLCASSWGTNGEQFFGPGTRLTVL.

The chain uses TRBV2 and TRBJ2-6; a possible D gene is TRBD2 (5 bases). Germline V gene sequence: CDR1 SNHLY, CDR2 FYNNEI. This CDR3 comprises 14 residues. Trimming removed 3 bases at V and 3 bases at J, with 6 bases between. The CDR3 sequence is CASSERVGANVLTF. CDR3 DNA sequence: TGTGCCAGCAGTGAGAGGGTTGGGGCCAACGTCCTGACTTTC.

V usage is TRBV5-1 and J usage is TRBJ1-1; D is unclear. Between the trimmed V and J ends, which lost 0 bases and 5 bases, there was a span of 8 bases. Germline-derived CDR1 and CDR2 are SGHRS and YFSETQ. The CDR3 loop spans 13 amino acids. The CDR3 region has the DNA TGCGCCAGCAGCTTGGTCGGGGATACTGAAGCTTTCTTT. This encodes CASSLVGDTEAFF.

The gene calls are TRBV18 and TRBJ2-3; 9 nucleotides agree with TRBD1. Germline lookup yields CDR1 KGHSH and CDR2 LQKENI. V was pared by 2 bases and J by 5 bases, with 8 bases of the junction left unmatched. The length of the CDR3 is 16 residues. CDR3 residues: CASSPGRQGVGDTQYF. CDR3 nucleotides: TGTGCCAGCTCACCAGGGAGACAGGGGGTTGGAGATACGCAGTATTTT.

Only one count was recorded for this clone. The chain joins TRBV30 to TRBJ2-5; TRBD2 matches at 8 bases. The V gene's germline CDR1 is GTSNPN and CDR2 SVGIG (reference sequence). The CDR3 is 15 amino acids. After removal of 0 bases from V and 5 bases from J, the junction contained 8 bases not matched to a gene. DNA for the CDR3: TGTGCCTGGAGTGTTGTAGCGGGGTCGGTGGAGACCCAGTACTTC. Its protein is CAWSVVAGSVETQYF.

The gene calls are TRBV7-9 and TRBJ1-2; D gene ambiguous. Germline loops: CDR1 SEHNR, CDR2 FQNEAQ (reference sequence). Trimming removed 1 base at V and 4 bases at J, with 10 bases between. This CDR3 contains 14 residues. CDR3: CASSLVQEGYGYTF. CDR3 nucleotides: TGTGCCAGCAGCTTAGTCCAGGAAGGCTATGGCTACACCTTC.

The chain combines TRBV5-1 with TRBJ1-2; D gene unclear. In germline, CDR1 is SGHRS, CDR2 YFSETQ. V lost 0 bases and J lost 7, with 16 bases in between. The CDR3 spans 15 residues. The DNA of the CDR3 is TGCGCCAGCAGCTTGGCCGTCGGGGAAGAGGGTGGCTACACCTTC. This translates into CASSLAVGEEGGYTF.

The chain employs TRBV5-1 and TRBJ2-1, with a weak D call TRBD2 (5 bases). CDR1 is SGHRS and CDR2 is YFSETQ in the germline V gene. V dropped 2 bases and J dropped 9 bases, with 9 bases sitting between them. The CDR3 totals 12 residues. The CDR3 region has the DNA TGCGCCAGCAGCTTTAAAGGGAGTGAGCAGTTCTTC. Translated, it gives CASSFKGSEQFF.

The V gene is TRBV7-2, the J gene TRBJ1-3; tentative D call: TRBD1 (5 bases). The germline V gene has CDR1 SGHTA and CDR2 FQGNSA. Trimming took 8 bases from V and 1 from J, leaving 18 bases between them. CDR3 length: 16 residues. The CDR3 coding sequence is TGTGCCAGCCGAGCCGGGGGAGGGAGATCTGGAAACACCATATATTTT. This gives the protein CASRAGGGRSGNTIYF.

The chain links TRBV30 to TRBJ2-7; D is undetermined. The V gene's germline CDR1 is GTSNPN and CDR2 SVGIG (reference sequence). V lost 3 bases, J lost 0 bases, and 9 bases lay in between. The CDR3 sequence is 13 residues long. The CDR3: CAWRHTSSYEQYF. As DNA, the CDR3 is TGTGCCTGGAGGCATACGAGCTCCTACGAGCAGTACTTC.

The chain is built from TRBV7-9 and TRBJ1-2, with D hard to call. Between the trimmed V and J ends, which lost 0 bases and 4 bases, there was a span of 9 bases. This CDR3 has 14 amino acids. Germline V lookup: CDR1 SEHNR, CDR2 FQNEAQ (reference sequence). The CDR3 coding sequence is TGTGCCAGCAGCTTAGCCGGCGGAGGCTATGGCTACACCTTC. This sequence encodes CASSLAGGGYGYTF.

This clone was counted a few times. The CDR3 nucleotides are TGTGCCAGCAGCTTGGCCGGGACAGGGTTCCAGGAGCAGTACTTC. It translates to CASSLAGTGFQEQYF. V and J are TRBV5-6 and TRBJ2-7, with TRBD1 identical over 9 bases. With V trimmed by 0 bases and J by 7 bases, 8 bases remained unmatched. In germline, CDR1 is SGHDT, CDR2 YYEEEE. The CDR3 covers 15 residues.

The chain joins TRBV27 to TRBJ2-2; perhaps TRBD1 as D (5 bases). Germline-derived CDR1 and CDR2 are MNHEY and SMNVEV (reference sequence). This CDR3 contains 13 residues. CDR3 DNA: TGTCCGACCAGAAAAGGGGCGGTCGGGGAGCTGTTTTTT. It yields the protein CPTRKGAVGELFF.

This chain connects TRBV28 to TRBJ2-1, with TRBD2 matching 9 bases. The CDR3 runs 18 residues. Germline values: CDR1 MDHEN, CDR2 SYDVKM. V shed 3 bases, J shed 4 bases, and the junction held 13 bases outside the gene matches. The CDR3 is CASSFDFTSSGVYNEQFF. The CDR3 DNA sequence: TGTGCCAGCAGTTTCGACTTCACTTCTAGCGGGGTATACAATGAGCAGTTCTTC.

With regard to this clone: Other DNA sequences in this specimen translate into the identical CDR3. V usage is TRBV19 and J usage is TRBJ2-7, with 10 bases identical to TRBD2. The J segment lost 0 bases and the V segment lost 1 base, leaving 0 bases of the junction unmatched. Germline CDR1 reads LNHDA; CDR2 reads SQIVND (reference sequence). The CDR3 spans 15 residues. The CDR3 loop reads CASSIGTSGSYEQYF. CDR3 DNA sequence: TGTGCCAGTAGTATAGGGACTAGCGGCTCCTACGAGCAGTACTTC.

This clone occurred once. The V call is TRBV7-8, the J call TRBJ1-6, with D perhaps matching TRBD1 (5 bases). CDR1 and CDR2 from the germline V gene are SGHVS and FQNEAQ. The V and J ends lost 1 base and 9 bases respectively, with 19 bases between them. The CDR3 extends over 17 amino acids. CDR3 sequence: CASSLGSRGVGGSPLHF. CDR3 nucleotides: TGTGCCAGCAGCTTAGGGAGTCGGGGGGTGGGCGGTTCACCCCTCCACTTT.

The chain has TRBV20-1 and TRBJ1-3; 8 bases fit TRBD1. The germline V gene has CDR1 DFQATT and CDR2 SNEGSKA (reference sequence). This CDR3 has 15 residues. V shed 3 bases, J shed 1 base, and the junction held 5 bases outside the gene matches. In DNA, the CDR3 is TGCAGTGCTAGTGCGGACAGGGTTTCTGGAAACACCATATATTTT. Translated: CSASADRVSGNTIYF.

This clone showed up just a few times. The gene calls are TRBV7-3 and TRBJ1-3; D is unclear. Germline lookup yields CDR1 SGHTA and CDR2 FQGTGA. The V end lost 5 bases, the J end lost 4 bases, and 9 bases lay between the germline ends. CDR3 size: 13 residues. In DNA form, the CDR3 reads TGTGCCAGCAGCCCCGACAACGGAAACACCATATATTTT. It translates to CASSPDNGNTIYF.